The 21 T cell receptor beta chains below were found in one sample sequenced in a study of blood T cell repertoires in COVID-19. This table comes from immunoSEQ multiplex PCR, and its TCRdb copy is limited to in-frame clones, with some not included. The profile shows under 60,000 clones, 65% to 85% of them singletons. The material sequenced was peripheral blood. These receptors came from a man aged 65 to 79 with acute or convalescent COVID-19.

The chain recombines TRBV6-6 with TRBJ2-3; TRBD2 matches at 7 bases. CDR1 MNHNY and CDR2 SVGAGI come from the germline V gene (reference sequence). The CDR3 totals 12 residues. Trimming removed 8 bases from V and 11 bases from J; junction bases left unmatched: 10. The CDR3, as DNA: TGTGCCAGCGGCCCCCGGGGGGAGGAGCAGTATTTT. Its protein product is CASGPRGEEQYF.

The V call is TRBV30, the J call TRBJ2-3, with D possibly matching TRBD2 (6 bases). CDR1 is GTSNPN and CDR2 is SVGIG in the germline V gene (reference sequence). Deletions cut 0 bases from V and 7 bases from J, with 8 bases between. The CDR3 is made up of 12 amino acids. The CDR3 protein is CAWSVGGNTQYF. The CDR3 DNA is TGTGCCTGGAGTGTAGGCGGGAATACGCAGTATTTT.

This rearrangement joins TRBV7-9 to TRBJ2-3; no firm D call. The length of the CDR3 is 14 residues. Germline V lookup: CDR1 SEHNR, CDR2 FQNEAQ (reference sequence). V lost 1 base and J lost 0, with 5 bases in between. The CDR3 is CASSLVGSTDTQYF. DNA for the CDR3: TGTGCCAGCAGCTTAGTGGGCAGCACAGATACGCAGTATTTT.

The CDR3: CASSPSGTYEQFF. CDR3 DNA: TGTGCCAGCAGCCCTAGCGGGACCTATGAGCAGTTCTTC. The chain employs TRBV28 and TRBJ2-1; TRBD2 aligns across 9 bases. Germline assignment: CDR1 MDHEN and CDR2 SYDVKM. There are 13 residues in the CDR3. The ends lost 6 bases at V and 8 bases at J; junction bases unmatched: 5.

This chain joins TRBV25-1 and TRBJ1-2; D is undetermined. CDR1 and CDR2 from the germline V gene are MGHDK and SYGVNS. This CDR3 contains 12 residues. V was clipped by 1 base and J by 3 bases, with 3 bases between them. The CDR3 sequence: CASSESDYGYTF. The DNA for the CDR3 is TGTGCCAGCAGTGAATCCGACTATGGCTACACCTTC.

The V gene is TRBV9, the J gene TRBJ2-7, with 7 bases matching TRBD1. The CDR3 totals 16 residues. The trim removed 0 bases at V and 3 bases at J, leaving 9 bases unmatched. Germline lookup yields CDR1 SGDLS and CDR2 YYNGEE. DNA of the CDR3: TGTGCCAGCAGCGTAGGAAGGGGACAGCCGCTCTACGAGCAGTACTTC. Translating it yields CASSVGRGQPLYEQYF.

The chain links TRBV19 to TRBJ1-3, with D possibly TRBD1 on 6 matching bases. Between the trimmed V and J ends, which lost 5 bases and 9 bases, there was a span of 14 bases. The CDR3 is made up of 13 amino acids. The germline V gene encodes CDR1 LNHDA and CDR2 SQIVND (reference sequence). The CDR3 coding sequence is TGTGCCAGTAGTGGAACAGGGTCCAGCACCATATATTTT. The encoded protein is CASSGTGSSTIYF.

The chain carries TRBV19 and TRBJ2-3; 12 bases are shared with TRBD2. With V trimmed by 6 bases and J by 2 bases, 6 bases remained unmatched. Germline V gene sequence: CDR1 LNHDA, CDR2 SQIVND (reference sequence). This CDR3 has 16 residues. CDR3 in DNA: TGTGCCAGTAGCCTAGCGGGGGGGTCTAACACAGATACGCAGTATTTT. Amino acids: CASSLAGGSNTDTQYF.

CDR3 protein: CASSYHGLNTEAFF. In DNA, the CDR3 is TGTGCCAGCAGTTACCACGGGTTGAACACTGAAGCTTTCTTT. The rearrangement links TRBV6-2 or TRBV6-3 to TRBJ1-1, with D unresolved. Trimming left V 2 bases short and J 0 bases short, with 7 bases between. Germline CDR1 reads MNHEY; CDR2 reads SVGEGT. This CDR3 comprises 14 residues.

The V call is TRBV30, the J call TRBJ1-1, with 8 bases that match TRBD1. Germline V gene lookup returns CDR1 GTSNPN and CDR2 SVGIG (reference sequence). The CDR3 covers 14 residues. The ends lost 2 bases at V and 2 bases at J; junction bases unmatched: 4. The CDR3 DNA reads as TGTGCCTGGAGTAACAGGGGGAGAAACACTGAAGCTTTCTTT. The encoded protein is CAWSNRGRNTEAFF. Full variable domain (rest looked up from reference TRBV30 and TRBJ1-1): SQTIHQWPATLVQPVGSPLSLECTVEGTSNPNLYWYRQAAGRGLQLLFYSVGIGQISSEVPQNLSASRPQDRQFILSSKKLLLSDSGFYLCAWSNRGRNTEAFFGQGTRLTVV.

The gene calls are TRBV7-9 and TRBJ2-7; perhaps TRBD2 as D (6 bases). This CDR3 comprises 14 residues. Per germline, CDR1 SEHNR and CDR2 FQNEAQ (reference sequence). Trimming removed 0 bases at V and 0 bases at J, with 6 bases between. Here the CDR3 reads CASSLAGLSYEQYF. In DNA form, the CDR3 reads TGTGCCAGCAGCTTAGCGGGACTCTCCTACGAGCAGTACTTC. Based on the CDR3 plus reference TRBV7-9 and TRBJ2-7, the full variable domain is DTGVSQNPRHKITKRGQNVTFRCDPISEHNRLYWYRQTLGQGPEFLTYFQNEAQLEKSRLLSDRFSAERPKGSFSTLEIQRTEQGDSAMYLCASSLAGLSYEQYFGPGTRLTVT.

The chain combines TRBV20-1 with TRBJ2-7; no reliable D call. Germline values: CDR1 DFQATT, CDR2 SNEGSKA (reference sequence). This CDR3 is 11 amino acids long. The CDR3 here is CAYERTYEQYF. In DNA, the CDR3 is TGCGCGTACGAGAGGACCTACGAGCAGTACTTC.

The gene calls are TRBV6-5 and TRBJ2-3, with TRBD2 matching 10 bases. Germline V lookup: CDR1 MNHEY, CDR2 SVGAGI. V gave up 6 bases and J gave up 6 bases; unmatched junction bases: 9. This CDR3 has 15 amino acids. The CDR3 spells CASSPPGLARDTQYF. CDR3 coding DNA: TGTGCCAGCAGCCCCCCGGGACTAGCGCGGGATACGCAGTATTTT.

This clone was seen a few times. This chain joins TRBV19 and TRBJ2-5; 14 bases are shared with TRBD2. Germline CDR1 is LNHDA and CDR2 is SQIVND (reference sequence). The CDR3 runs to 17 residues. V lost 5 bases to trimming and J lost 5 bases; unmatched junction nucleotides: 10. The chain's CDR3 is CASSGEGLAGVGETQYF. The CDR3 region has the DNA TGTGCCAGTAGTGGTGAGGGACTAGCGGGGGTCGGGGAGACCCAGTACTTC. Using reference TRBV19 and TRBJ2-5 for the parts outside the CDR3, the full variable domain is DGGITQSPKYLFRKEGQNVTLSCEQNLNHDAMYWYRQDPGQGLRLIYYSQIVNDFQKGDIAEGYSVSREKKESFPLTVTSAQKNPTAFYLCASSGEGLAGVGETQYFGPGTRLLVL.

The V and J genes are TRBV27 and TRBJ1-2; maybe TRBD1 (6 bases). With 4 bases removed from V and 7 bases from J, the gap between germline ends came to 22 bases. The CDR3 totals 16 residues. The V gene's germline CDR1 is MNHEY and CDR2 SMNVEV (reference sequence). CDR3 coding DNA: TGTGCCAGCAGTTCGGCTGGCGGGGGCAGGGTGGGTGGCTACACCTTC. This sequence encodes CASSSAGGGRVGGYTF.

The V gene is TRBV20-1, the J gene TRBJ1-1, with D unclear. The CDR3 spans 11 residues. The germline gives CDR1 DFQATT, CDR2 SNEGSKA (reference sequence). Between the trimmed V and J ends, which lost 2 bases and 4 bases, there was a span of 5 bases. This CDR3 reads CSARPVTEAFF. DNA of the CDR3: TGCAGTGCTAGACCGGTCACTGAAGCTTTCTTT.

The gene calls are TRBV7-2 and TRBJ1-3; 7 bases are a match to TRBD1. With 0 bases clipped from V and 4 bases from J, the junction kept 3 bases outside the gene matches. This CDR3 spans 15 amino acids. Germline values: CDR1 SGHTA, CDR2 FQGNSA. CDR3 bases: TGTGCCAGCAGCTTAGCGACAGGGCCCGGAAACACCATATATTTT. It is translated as CASSLATGPGNTIYF.

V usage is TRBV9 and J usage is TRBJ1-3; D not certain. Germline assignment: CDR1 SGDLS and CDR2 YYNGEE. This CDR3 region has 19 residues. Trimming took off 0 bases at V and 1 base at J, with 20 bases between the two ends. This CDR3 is CASSVGEGSRGPSGNTIYF. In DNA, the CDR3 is TGTGCCAGCAGCGTAGGGGAAGGGAGTCGAGGCCCTTCTGGAAACACCATATATTTT. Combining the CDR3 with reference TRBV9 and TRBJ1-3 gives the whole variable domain DSGVTQTPKHLITATGQRVTLRCSPRSGDLSVYWYQQSLDQGLQFLIQYYNGEERAKGNILERFSAQQFPDLHSELNLSSLELGDSALYFCASSVGEGSRGPSGNTIYFGEGSWLTVV.

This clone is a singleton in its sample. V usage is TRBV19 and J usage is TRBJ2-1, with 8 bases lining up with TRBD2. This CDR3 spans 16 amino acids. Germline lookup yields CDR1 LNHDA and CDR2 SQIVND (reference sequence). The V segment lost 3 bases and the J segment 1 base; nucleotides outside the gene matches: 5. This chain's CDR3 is CASSIPTSGSYNEQFF. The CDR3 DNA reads TGTGCCAGTAGTATCCCCACTAGCGGATCCTACAATGAGCAGTTCTTC.

CDR3 sequence (DNA): TGTGCCAGCAGCTGGCTAGCGGGAGGGCCGGATACGCAGTATTTT. It encodes CASSWLAGGPDTQYF. This sequence joins TRBV7-3 and TRBJ2-3; 12 nucleotides match TRBD2. Germline V gene sequence: CDR1 SGHTA, CDR2 FQGTGA. The CDR3 length is 15 residues. V was clipped by 4 bases and J by 6 bases; unmatched bases: 5.

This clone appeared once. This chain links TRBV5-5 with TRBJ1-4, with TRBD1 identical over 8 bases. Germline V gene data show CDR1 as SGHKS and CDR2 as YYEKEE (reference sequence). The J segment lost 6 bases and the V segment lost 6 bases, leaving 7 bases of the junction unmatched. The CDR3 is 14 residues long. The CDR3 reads CASTKQGDDEKLFF. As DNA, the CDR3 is TGTGCCAGCACCAAACAGGGGGATGATGAAAAACTGTTTTTT.